Below, 26 T cell receptor beta chains from the same sample are listed, as sequenced in a study of vaccination effects on CD4 cells after COVID-19. No antigen is known for these receptors. The repertoire was sequenced with immunoSEQ multiplex PCR; TCRdb's copy has only in-frame clones and lacks some. The profile shows 40,000 or so clones, around 74% of them singletons. Under the ViraFEST assay, PBMC were stimulated with viral peptide pools so that antigen-specific CD4+ T cells expanded. Sequencing was performed afterwards. Culturing for around ten days preceded CD4+ T cell isolation. By PCR, the person was confirmed to have had SARS-CoV-2 infection between March and December 2020. Source: CD4+ T cells from PBMCs cultured with a peptide pool, taken before COVID-19 vaccination. All receptors derive from a human donor who had a prior SARS-CoV-2 infection.

The chain has TRBV4-1 and TRBJ1-3; no clear D gene. V was cut by 3 bases and J by 2 bases, with 11 bases left in between. Looked up from germline, CDR1 is MGHRA and CDR2 is YSYEKL. The CDR3 has 15 amino acids. The CDR3 DNA reads TGCGCCAGCAGCCAGAGAACAGATGCTGGAAACACCATATATTTT. Residues: CASSQRTDAGNTIYF.

The chain couples TRBV6-5 to TRBJ1-1, with a weak D call TRBD1 (6 bases). CDR1 MNHEY and CDR2 SVGAGI come from the germline V gene. Between the trimmed V and J ends, which lost 7 bases and 4 bases, there was a span of 13 bases. The CDR3 covers 13 residues. The CDR3: CASMADSFTEAFF. The CDR3 region has the DNA TGTGCCAGCATGGCGGACAGTTTCACTGAAGCTTTCTTT.

This clone is a singleton in its sample. The chain carries TRBV5-6 and TRBJ2-3, with a weak D call TRBD1 (5 bases). Trimming pared 6 bases from V and 2 bases from J, leaving 13 bases between. The CDR3 sequence is 14 residues long. Germline loops: CDR1 SGHDT, CDR2 YYEEEE. This chain's CDR3 is CASTRVSVTDTQYF. The CDR3 DNA is TGTGCCAGCACCAGGGTTTCGGTCACAGATACGCAGTATTTT.

The chain couples TRBV6-1 to TRBJ1-6, with D unresolved. In germline, CDR1 is MNHNS, CDR2 SASEGT. The V gene lost 2 bases and the J gene lost 4 bases, with 9 bases spanning the gap. CDR3 length: 15 residues. The CDR3 loop is CASSELAGYNSPLHF. The CDR3 coding sequence is TGTGCCAGCAGTGAACTGGCGGGATATAATTCACCCCTCCACTTT.

V and J are TRBV6-2 or TRBV6-3 and TRBJ2-3; 12 positions match TRBD2. CDR1 is MNHEY and CDR2 is SVGEGT in the germline V gene. The J segment lost 3 bases and the V segment lost 2 bases, leaving 6 bases of the junction unmatched. This CDR3 is 17 amino acids long. CDR3: CASSYLMTSGSTDTQYF. The CDR3 DNA is TGTGCCAGCAGTTACCTCATGACTAGCGGGAGTACAGATACGCAGTATTTT.

This clone was counted once. The CDR3 loop reads CASSEARDRGRCNQPQHF. The CDR3 DNA reads TGCGCCAGCAGTGAGGCCCGGGACAGGGGTCGATGCAATCAGCCCCAGCATTTT. The rearrangement joins TRBV10-1 to TRBJ1-5; the match to TRBD1 covers 10 bases. This CDR3 has 18 residues. The germline gives CDR1 WNHNN, CDR2 SYGVQD (reference sequence). Unmatched junction bases numbered 9, after V lost 2 bases and J lost 2 bases.

This chain links TRBV6-1 with TRBJ2-4; TRBD2 agrees at 15 bases. Germline V lookup: CDR1 MNHNS, CDR2 SASEGT. This CDR3 spans 22 amino acids. With 0 bases clipped from V and 0 bases from J, the junction kept 12 bases outside the gene matches. CDR3 amino acids: CASSEAGRAGLAGGLAKNIQYF. The DNA for the CDR3 is TGTGCCAGCAGTGAAGCTGGCAGAGCGGGACTAGCGGGGGGATTAGCCAAAAACATTCAGTACTTC.

The chain carries TRBV3-1 (or the pseudogene TRBV3-2) and TRBJ2-2; 11 nucleotides match TRBD2. The CDR3 is 18 amino acids. Germline trimming cut 4 bases from V and 1 base from J; bases unmatched to any gene: 8. Germline V CDR1 and CDR2: LGHDT, YNNKEL (reference sequence). DNA for the CDR3: TGTGCCAGCAGCCCGCGATTCCTAGCGGGGGGGAACACCGGGGAGCTGTTTTTT. Residues: CASSPRFLAGGNTGELFF.

The chain employs TRBV10-3 and TRBJ1-1, with a tentative D call TRBD1 (5 bases). From germline, CDR1 is ENHRY and CDR2 SYGVKD. Trimming cost V 4 bases and J 4 bases, with 10 bases left between them. The CDR3 spans 13 residues. The CDR3 coding sequence is TGTGCCATCAGTGGGCAGGGTTCCACTGAAGCTTTCTTT. Its translation is CAISGQGSTEAFF.

This chain links TRBV3-1 (or the pseudogene TRBV3-2) with TRBJ2-1; 7 nucleotides align to TRBD2. Per germline, CDR1 LGHDT and CDR2 YNNKEL (reference sequence). Trimming took 0 bases from V and 5 from J; bases not matched to a gene: 16. CDR3 length: 19 residues. The DNA for the CDR3 is TGTGCCAGCAGCCAAGATCTTTTGGTTGGTCGGGCGGGGGACAATGAGCAGTTCTTC. It specifies CASSQDLLVGRAGDNEQFF.

This clone came up a few times. The CDR3 sequence is CASSQERQGADGELFF. For the CDR3, the DNA is TGTGCCAGCAGCCAAGAAAGACAGGGGGCCGACGGGGAGCTGTTTTTT. The chain has TRBV4-2 and TRBJ2-2; TRBD1 agrees at 10 bases. The CDR3 has 16 amino acids. Trimming took 0 bases from V and 7 from J; bases not matched to a gene: 5. In germline, CDR1 is LGHNA, CDR2 YNFKEQ.

This sequence joins TRBV4-1 and TRBJ2-2, with D perhaps TRBD2 (6 bases). This CDR3 comprises 16 residues. V was cut by 2 bases and J by 3 bases, with 13 bases left in between. Germline values: CDR1 MGHRA, CDR2 YSYEKL. CDR3 sequence (DNA): TGCGCCAGCAGCCAACAAGGGAGGTACGACACCGGGGAGCTGTTTTTT. Translation gives CASSQQGRYDTGELFF.

The V and J genes are TRBV18 and TRBJ2-5, with no clear D. CDR1 is KGHSH, CDR2 LQKENI, per germline. CDR3 length equals 12 residues. Trimming took off 4 bases at V and 2 bases at J, with 5 bases between the two ends. CDR3 DNA: TGTGCCAGCTCACGCCCTCAAGAGACCCAGTACTTC. It specifies CASSRPQETQYF.

The V and J genes are TRBV6-6 and TRBJ1-5, with D possibly TRBD1 on 6 matching bases. CDR1 is MNHNY and CDR2 is SVGAGI in the germline V gene (reference sequence). There are 14 residues in the CDR3. Between the trimmed V and J ends, which lost 2 bases and 11 bases, there was a span of 16 bases. This CDR3 is CASSYDGDSGAQHF. DNA for the CDR3: TGTGCCAGCAGTTACGATGGGGACTCAGGGGCCCAGCATTTT.

V and J are TRBV6-6 and TRBJ2-7; TRBD1 matches 10 bases. In germline, CDR1 is MNHNY, CDR2 SVGAGI (reference sequence). This CDR3 has 15 residues. V shed 5 bases, J shed 2 bases, and the junction held 6 bases outside the gene matches. The CDR3 here is CASSIRGQGAYEQYF. The CDR3 nucleotides read TGTGCCAGCAGTATCCGCGGACAGGGGGCCTACGAGCAGTACTTC.

This sequence joins TRBV15 and TRBJ2-1; 9 nucleotides align to TRBD1. Germline CDR1 reads LNHNV; CDR2 reads YYDKDF (reference sequence). The CDR3 consists of 17 residues. Losses at the gene ends were 4 bases for V and 7 bases for J; bases not matched to a gene: 14. The CDR3 DNA reads TGTGCCACCAGCAAAGGGCCGGTGGACAGGGGCAGTAATGAGCAGTTCTTC. Translating gives CATSKGPVDRGSNEQFF.

The gene calls are TRBV19 and TRBJ2-1; D not certain. Germline V gene data show CDR1 as LNHDA and CDR2 as SQIVND (reference sequence). CDR3 length: 14 residues. V dropped 6 bases and J dropped 4 bases, with 13 bases sitting between them. DNA of the CDR3: TGTGCCAGTAGATTAGCCATGGGGTACAATGAGCAGTTCTTC. Its translation is CASRLAMGYNEQFF.

This clone was seen a handful of times. This chain joins TRBV7-3 and TRBJ2-2; D might be TRBD2 (7 bases). The V gene's germline CDR1 is SGHTA and CDR2 FQGTGA. V was clipped by 5 bases and J by 4 bases, with 17 bases between them. The CDR3 covers 16 residues. CDR3 loop: CASSLRGGPGTGELFF. The CDR3, as DNA: TGTGCCAGCAGCCTAAGGGGGGGACCGGGCACCGGGGAGCTGTTTTTT.

This clone was seen a few times. CDR3 coding DNA: TGTGCCAGCAGCCCAGGGGGGCTAGAAGAGACCCAGTACTTC. It translates to CASSPGGLEETQYF. The rearrangement joins TRBV14 to TRBJ2-5; tentative D call: TRBD1 (7 bases). V was clipped by 4 bases and J by 3 bases, with 12 bases between them. The germline V gene has CDR1 SGHDN and CDR2 FVKESK. This CDR3 has 14 amino acids.

The rearrangement joins TRBV19 to TRBJ1-4; D is unresolved. The CDR3 runs 14 residues. CDR1 LNHDA and CDR2 SQIVND come from the germline V gene (reference sequence). V was shortened by 3 bases and J by 6 bases, with 11 bases between the two germline ends. CDR3: CASSIIRADEKLFF. CDR3 nucleotide sequence: TGTGCCAGTAGTATTATCAGAGCGGATGAAAAACTGTTTTTT.

This rearrangement joins TRBV30 to TRBJ1-5, with D tentatively TRBD1 (5 bases). The CDR3 contains 14 residues. Trimming removed 1 base from V and 10 bases from J, with 17 bases in between. CDR1 is GTSNPN, CDR2 SVGIG, per germline (reference sequence). CDR3 sequence reads: CAWSGPGTIHPQHF. The CDR3 DNA is TGTGCCTGGAGTGGCCCAGGGACTATCCACCCCCAGCATTTT.

This clone was counted only a few times. The chain recombines TRBV4-2 with TRBJ1-1; unclear D gene. CDR1 LGHNA and CDR2 YNFKEQ come from the germline V gene. This CDR3 is 13 amino acids long. V was cut by 0 bases and J by 5 bases, with 7 bases left in between. CDR3: CASSQDPRTEAFF. CDR3 coding DNA: TGTGCCAGCAGCCAAGATCCGAGGACTGAAGCTTTCTTT.

The count of this clone is one. V usage is TRBV7-2 and J usage is TRBJ2-5; weak D call: TRBD2 (6 bases). CDR3 length: 15 amino acids. CDR1 is SGHTA, CDR2 FQGNSA, per germline. Trimming shortened V by 5 bases and J by 5 bases, and 18 bases separated the two germline ends. The CDR3 loop is CASSRGTSRSETQYF. In nucleotides, the CDR3 is TGTGCCAGCAGCCGCGGGACTTCCCGGTCGGAGACCCAGTACTTC.

The V gene is TRBV7-6, the J gene TRBJ2-1; 10 bases map to TRBD1. The trim removed 3 bases at V and 15 bases at J, leaving 14 bases unmatched. The CDR3 contains 15 residues. The germline V gene encodes CDR1 SGHVS and CDR2 FNYEAQ. CDR3 in DNA: TGTGCCAGCAGCTTGGACCGGGACAGGGGTTTTAAGAGGTTCTTC. Translation gives CASSLDRDRGFKRFF. The whole variable domain, remainder taken from reference TRBV7-6 and TRBJ2-1, is GAGVSQSPRYKVTKRGQDVALRCDPISGHVSLYWYRQALGQGPEFLTYFNYEAQQDKSGLPNDRFSAERPEGSISTLTIQRTEQRDSAMYRCASSLDRDRGFKRFFGPGTRLTVL.

This chain connects TRBV7-9 to TRBJ2-2; D unresolved. Germline CDR1 reads SEHNR; CDR2 reads FQNEAQ (reference sequence). Trimming took 5 bases from V and 0 from J, leaving 13 bases between them. The CDR3 covers 16 residues. CDR3 DNA sequence: TGTGCCAGCAGCGAGACCGACGCCCCGAACACCGGGGAGCTGTTTTTT. Residues: CASSETDAPNTGELFF.

The V call is TRBV7-2, the J call TRBJ2-1, with 8 bases lining up with TRBD2. Germline V gene data show CDR1 as SGHTA and CDR2 as FQGNSA. The CDR3 has 14 residues. V gave up 5 bases and J gave up 7 bases; unmatched junction bases: 7. The CDR3 coding sequence is TGTGCCAGCAGCCCGCCGGGGGGGCGAAATGAGCAGTTCTTC. It specifies CASSPPGGRNEQFF.